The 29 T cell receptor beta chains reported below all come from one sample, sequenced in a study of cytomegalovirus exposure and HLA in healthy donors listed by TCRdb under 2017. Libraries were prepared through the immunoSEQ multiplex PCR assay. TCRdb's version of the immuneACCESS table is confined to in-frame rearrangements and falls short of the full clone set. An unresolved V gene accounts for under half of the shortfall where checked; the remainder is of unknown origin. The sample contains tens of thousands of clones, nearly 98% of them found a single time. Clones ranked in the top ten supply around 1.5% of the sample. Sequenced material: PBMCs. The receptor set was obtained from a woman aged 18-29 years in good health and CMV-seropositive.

CDR3 sequence: CASSIDFPGTEINGYTF. For the CDR3, the DNA is TGTGCCAGTAGTATAGATTTCCCGGGGACAGAGATCAATGGCTACACCTTC. V and J are TRBV19 and TRBJ1-2; TRBD1 matches 7 bases. CDR1 and CDR2 from the germline V gene are LNHDA and SQIVND (reference sequence). The length of the CDR3 is 17 residues. Unmatched junction bases numbered 13, after V lost 0 bases and J lost 6 bases.

CDR3 coding DNA: TGTGCCAGTAGTATTCCCCCTGACAGGGGGCTATTCAGCAATCAGCCCCAGCATTTT. Amino acid sequence: CASSIPPDRGLFSNQPQHF. The genes are TRBV19 and TRBJ1-5; TRBD1 agrees at 10 bases. Per the germline V gene, CDR1 is LNHDA and CDR2 is SQIVND (reference sequence). V was pared by 3 bases and J by 1 base, with 12 bases of the junction left unmatched. The CDR3 consists of 19 residues.

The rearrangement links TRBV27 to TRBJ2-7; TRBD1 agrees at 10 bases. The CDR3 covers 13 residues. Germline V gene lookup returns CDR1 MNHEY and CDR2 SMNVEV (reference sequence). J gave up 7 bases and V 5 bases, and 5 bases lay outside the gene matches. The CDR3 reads CASSAGQGGEQYF. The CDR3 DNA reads TGTGCCAGCAGTGCCGGACAGGGGGGAGAGCAGTACTTC.

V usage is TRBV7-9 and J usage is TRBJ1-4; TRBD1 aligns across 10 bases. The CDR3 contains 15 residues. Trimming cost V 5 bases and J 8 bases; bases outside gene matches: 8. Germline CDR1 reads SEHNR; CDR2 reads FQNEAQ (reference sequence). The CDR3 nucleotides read TGTGCCAGCAGCCCACGGACAGGGGGTGACGAAAAACTGTTTTTT. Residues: CASSPRTGGDEKLFF.

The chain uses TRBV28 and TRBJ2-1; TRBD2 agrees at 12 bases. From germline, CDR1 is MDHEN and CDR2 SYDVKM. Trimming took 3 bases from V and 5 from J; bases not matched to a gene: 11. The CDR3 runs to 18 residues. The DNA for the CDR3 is TGTGCCAGCAGTTTTGCACCTAGCGGGAGGGCCCTCCACAATGAGCAGTTCTTC. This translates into CASSFAPSGRALHNEQFF.

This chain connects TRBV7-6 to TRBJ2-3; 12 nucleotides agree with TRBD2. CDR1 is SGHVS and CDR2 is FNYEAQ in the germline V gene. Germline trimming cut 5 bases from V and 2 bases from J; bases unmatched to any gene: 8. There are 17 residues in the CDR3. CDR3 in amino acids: CASSTGLAGLNTDTQYF. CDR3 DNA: TGTGCCAGCAGCACGGGACTAGCGGGTCTTAACACAGATACGCAGTATTTT.

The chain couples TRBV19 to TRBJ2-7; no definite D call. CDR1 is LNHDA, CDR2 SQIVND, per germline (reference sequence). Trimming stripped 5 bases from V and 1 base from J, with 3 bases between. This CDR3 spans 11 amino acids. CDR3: CASSLSYEQYF. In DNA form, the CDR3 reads TGTGCCAGTAGTCTGTCCTACGAGCAGTACTTC.

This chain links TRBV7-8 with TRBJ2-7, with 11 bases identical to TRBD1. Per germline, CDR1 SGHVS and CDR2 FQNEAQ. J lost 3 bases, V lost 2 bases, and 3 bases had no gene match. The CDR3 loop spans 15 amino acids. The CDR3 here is CASSLTGTGGYEQYF. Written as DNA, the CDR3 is TGTGCCAGCAGCTTAACCGGGACAGGGGGCTACGAGCAGTACTTC.

CDR3 protein: CASSYSKTGGPYGYTF. CDR3 nucleotides: TGTGCCAGCAGTTACTCAAAGACAGGGGGGCCCTATGGCTACACCTTC. The J gene is TRBJ1-2, the V gene TRBV6-5; 9 positions match TRBD1. J was trimmed by 4 bases and V by 0 bases; bases with no gene match: 6. The CDR3 has 16 amino acids. The germline CDR1 and CDR2 sequences are MNHEY and SVGAGI.

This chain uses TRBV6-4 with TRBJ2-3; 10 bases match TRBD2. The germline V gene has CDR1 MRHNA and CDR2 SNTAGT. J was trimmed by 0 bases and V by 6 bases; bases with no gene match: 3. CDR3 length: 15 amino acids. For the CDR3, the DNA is TGTGCCAGCAGCCCGACTAGCGGGAGCACAGATACGCAGTATTTT. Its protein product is CASSPTSGSTDTQYF.

The CDR3 loop reads CASSNRGRSYTF. The CDR3, as DNA: TGTGCCAGCAGCAACAGGGGGCGCAGCTACACCTTC. The J gene is TRBJ1-2, the V gene TRBV28, with TRBD1 identical over 9 bases. CDR1 MDHEN and CDR2 SYDVKM come from the germline V gene. Trimming took 6 bases from V and 9 from J; bases not matched to a gene: 5. The CDR3 loop spans 12 amino acids.

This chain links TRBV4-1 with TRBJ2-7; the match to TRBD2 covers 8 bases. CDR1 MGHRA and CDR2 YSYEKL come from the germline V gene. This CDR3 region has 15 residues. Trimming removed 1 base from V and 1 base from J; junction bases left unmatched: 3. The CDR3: CASSQASGRSYEQYF. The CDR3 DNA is TGCGCCAGCAGCCAAGCAAGCGGGAGATCCTACGAGCAGTACTTC.

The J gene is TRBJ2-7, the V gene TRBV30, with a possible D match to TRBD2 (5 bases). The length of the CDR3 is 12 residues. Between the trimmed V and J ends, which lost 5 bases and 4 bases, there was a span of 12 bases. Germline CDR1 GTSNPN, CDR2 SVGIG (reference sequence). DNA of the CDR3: TGTGCCTGGGATGGACTGGATTACGAGCAGTACTTC. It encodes CAWDGLDYEQYF.

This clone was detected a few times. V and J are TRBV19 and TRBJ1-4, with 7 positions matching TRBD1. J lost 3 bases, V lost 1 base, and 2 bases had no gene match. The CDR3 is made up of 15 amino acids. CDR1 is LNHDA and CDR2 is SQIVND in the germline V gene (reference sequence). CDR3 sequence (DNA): TGTGCCAGTAGTATAGGGGACAGTCCTAATGAAAAACTGTTTTTT. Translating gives CASSIGDSPNEKLFF.

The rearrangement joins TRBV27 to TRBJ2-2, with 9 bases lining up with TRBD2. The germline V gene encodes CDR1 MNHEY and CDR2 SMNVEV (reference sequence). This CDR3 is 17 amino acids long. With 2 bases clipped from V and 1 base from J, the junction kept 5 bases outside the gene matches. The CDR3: CASSLETSGQNTGELFF. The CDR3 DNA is TGTGCCAGCAGTTTAGAGACTAGCGGACAGAACACCGGGGAGCTGTTTTTT.

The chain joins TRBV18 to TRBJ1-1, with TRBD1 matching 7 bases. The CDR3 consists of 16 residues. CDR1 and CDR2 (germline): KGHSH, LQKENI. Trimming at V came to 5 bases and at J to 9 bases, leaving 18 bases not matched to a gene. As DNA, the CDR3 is TGTGCCAGCTCAACAGGAGCTACAGGGGAAGTGGGGAAAGCTTTCTTT. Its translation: CASSTGATGEVGKAFF.

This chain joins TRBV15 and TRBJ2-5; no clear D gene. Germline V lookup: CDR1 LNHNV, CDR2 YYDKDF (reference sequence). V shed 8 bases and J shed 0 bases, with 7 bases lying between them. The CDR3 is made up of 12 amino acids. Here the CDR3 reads CATGQYQETQYF. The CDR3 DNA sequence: TGTGCCACCGGGCAGTACCAAGAGACCCAGTACTTC.

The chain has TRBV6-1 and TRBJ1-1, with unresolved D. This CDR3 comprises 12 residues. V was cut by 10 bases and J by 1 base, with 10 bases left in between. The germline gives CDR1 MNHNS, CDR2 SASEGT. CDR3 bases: TGTGCCACCCAACGGGGGAACACTGAAGCTTTCTTT. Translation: CATQRGNTEAFF.

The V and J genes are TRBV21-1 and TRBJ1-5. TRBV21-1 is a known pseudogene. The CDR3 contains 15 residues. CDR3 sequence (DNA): TGTGCCAGCAGCAAAGTAAATAGGAGACCTCAGCCCCAGCATTTT. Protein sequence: CASSKVNRRPQPQHF.

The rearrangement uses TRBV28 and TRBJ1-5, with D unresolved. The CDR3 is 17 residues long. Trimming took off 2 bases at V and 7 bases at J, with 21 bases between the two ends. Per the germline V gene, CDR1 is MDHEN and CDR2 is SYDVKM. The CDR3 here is CASSLDHGLSDLQPQHF. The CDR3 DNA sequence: TGTGCCAGCAGTTTAGATCATGGGCTATCAGACCTCCAGCCCCAGCATTTT. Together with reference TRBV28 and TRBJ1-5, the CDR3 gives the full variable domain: DVKVTQSSRYLVKRTGEKVFLECVQDMDHENMFWYRQDPGLGLRLIYFSYDVKMKEKGDIPEGYSVSREKKERFSLILESASTNQTSMYLCASSLDHGLSDLQPQHFGDGTRLSIL.

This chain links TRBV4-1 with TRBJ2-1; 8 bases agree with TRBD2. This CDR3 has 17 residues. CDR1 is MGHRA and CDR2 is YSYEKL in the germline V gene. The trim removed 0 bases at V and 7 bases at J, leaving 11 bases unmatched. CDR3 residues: CASSQDPPLAGVNEQFF. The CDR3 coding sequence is TGCGCCAGCAGCCAAGACCCCCCGCTAGCGGGTGTAAATGAGCAGTTCTTC.

The CDR3 nucleotides are TGTGCCTGGAGCGGGGGGCGCAATGAGCAGTTCTTC. Residues: CAWSGGRNEQFF. The chain recombines TRBV30 with TRBJ2-1, with a weak D call TRBD2 (7 bases). Trimming cost V 3 bases and J 6 bases, with 9 bases left between them. Germline V gene sequence: CDR1 GTSNPN, CDR2 SVGIG (reference sequence). The CDR3 covers 12 residues.

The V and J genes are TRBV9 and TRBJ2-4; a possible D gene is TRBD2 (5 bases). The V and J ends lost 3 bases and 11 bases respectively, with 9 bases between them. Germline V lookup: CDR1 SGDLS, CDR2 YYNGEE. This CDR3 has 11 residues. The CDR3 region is CASSAGVLQYF. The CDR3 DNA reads TGTGCCAGCAGCGCCGGGGTTCTTCAGTACTTC.

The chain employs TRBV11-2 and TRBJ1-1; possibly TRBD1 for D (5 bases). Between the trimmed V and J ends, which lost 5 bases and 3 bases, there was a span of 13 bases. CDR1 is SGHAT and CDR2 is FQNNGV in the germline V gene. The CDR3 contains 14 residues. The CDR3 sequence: CASSEAREDTEAFF. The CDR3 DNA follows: TGTGCCAGCAGCGAGGCCAGGGAAGACACTGAAGCTTTCTTT.

The CDR3 DNA reads as TGTGCCAGCAGTTTGGGCTCCGCCGAGCAGTACTTC. Its translation: CASSLGSAEQYF. V usage is TRBV7-6 and J usage is TRBJ2-7; D unresolved. With 6 bases removed from V and 6 bases from J, the gap between germline ends came to 12 bases. The CDR3 totals 12 residues. The germline V gene has CDR1 SGHVS and CDR2 FNYEAQ.

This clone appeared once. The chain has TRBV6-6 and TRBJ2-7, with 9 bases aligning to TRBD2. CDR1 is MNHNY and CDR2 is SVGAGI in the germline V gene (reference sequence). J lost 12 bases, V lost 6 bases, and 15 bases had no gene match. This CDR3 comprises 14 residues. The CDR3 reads CASRAETSGVGVYF. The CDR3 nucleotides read TGTGCCAGCAGAGCAGAGACTAGCGGAGTCGGGGTGTACTTC.

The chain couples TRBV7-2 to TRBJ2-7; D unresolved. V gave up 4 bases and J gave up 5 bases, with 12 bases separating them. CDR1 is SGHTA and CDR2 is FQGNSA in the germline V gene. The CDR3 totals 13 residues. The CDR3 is CASSSVQRHEQYF. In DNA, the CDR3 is TGTGCCAGCAGCTCCGTCCAGAGGCACGAGCAGTACTTC.

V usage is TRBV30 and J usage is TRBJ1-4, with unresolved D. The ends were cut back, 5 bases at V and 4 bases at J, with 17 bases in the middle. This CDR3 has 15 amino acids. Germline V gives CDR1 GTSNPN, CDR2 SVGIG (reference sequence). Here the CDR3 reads CAWGTPVGDNEKLFF. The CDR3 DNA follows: TGTGCCTGGGGTACCCCCGTAGGAGATAATGAAAAACTGTTTTTT.

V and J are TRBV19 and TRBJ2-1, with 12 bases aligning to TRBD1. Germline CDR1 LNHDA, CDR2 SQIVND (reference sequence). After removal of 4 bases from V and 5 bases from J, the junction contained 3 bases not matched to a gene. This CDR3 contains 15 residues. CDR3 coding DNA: TGTGCCAGTAGTACTGGGACAGGGGGCAACAATGAGCAGTTCTTC. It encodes CASSTGTGGNNEQFF.